This entry lists 17 T cell receptor beta chains sequenced from one sample in a study of T cell responses to AZD1222 COVID-19 vaccine. Clones were read by immunoSEQ multiplex PCR, and TCRdb kept only the in-frame ones, dropping some. This sample has 100,000 to 150,000 clones, with about nine tenths found just once. This specimen consisted of peripheral blood, obtained 28 days after the second AZD1222 dose. These receptors came from an adult who received the AZD1222 COVID-19 vaccine.

This chain links TRBV5-4 with TRBJ2-7; 9 positions agree with TRBD1. Per germline, CDR1 SGHNT and CDR2 YYREEE (reference sequence). The V segment lost 2 bases and the J segment 4 bases; nucleotides outside the gene matches: 7. The CDR3 sequence is 15 residues long. CDR3 protein: CASSFLTGGRYEQYF. The CDR3 region has the DNA TGTGCCAGCAGCTTTTTGACAGGGGGAAGGTACGAGCAGTACTTC.

The J gene is TRBJ1-1, the V gene TRBV14; no reliable D call. The CDR3 spans 14 residues. V was trimmed by 5 bases and J by 5 bases, leaving 15 bases between them. Germline-derived CDR1 and CDR2 are SGHDN and FVKESK. DNA for the CDR3: TGTGCCAGCAGCAGGCGGGGATTGGGGACTGAAGCTTTCTTT. This gives the protein CASSRRGLGTEAFF.

The genes are TRBV10-2 and TRBJ2-2, with a weak D call TRBD1 (6 bases). V was cut by 0 bases and J by 1 base, with 12 bases left in between. CDR3 length: 17 residues. Germline V gives CDR1 WSHSY, CDR2 SAAADI. The CDR3 sequence: CASSESILTGNTGELFF. The DNA of the CDR3 is TGCGCCAGCAGTGAGTCCATCCTGACAGGGAACACCGGGGAGCTGTTTTTT.

The count of this clone is one. The chain joins TRBV27 to TRBJ2-7, with D possibly matching TRBD1 (6 bases). The V and J ends lost 3 bases and 2 bases respectively, with 17 bases between them. Per germline, CDR1 MNHEY and CDR2 SMNVEV (reference sequence). The CDR3 is made up of 16 amino acids. The CDR3 spells CASSFSPPGQTYEQYF. CDR3 coding DNA: TGTGCCAGCAGTTTTTCCCCCCCCGGACAGACCTACGAGCAGTACTTC.

The chain has TRBV2 and TRBJ1-4, with D perhaps matching TRBD1 (6 bases). The CDR3 runs 16 residues. Germline values: CDR1 SNHLY, CDR2 FYNNEI. Trimming removed 2 bases from V and 7 bases from J, with 17 bases in between. As DNA, the CDR3 is TGTGCCAGCAGTGAATTCCAAAACAGGGTGCGTGAAAAACTGTTTTTT. Translating it yields CASSEFQNRVREKLFF.

The chain employs TRBV19 and TRBJ2-7; no clear D gene. V lost 0 bases and J lost 3, with 15 bases in between. In germline, CDR1 is LNHDA, CDR2 SQIVND (reference sequence). The CDR3 consists of 16 residues. In nucleotides, the CDR3 is TGTGCCAGTAGTATAGATCTTGAAGAGACCCACTACGAGCAGTACTTC. This sequence encodes CASSIDLEETHYEQYF.

The chain recombines TRBV5-1 with TRBJ1-5; D might be TRBD1 (5 bases). Germline values: CDR1 SGHRS, CDR2 YFSETQ. The CDR3 has 15 residues. V dropped 0 bases and J dropped 4 bases, with 11 bases sitting between them. CDR3 sequence reads: CASSLGLGPNQPQHF. The CDR3 DNA sequence: TGCGCCAGCAGCTTGGGTTTGGGGCCGAATCAGCCCCAGCATTTT.

V and J are TRBV6-6 and TRBJ1-5; 7 bases line up with TRBD1. The CDR3 is made up of 17 amino acids. V shed 5 bases, J shed 0 bases, and the junction held 10 bases outside the gene matches. Germline CDR1 is MNHNY and CDR2 is SVGAGI (reference sequence). CDR3 DNA sequence: TGTGCCAGCAGTCCTAGGTTGACAGGGCCTAGCAATCAGCCCCAGCATTTT. This sequence encodes CASSPRLTGPSNQPQHF.

The V gene is TRBV18, the J gene TRBJ2-1, with D unclear. This CDR3 region has 11 residues. The germline V and J ends were trimmed by 0 bases and 10 bases, with 4 bases remaining between them. Germline V gene lookup returns CDR1 KGHSH and CDR2 LQKENI. The CDR3 coding sequence is TGTGCCAGCTCACCACCGGGGGAGCAGTTCTTC. Amino acid sequence: CASSPPGEQFF.

V gene TRBV28 combines with J gene TRBJ2-7, with D uncertain. V was pared by 4 bases and J by 4 bases, with 14 bases between. Germline CDR1 reads MDHEN; CDR2 reads SYDVKM. The CDR3 contains 14 residues. CDR3 residues: CASSSGLPTYEQYF. DNA of the CDR3: TGTGCCAGCAGTTCAGGATTACCCACTTACGAGCAGTACTTC. The full variable domain, in which reference TRBV28 and TRBJ2-7 provide the parts outside the CDR3, is DVKVTQSSRYLVKRTGEKVFLECVQDMDHENMFWYRQDPGLGLRLIYFSYDVKMKEKGDIPEGYSVSREKKERFSLILESASTNQTSMYLCASSSGLPTYEQYFGPGTRLTVT.

V and J are TRBV7-3 and TRBJ1-2; no clear D. The germline V gene encodes CDR1 SGHTA and CDR2 FQGTGA. CDR3 size: 13 residues. V was pared by 2 bases and J by 6 bases, with 10 bases between. This chain's CDR3 is CASSLSEDHGYTF. The CDR3, as DNA: TGTGCCAGCAGCTTATCGGAAGACCATGGCTACACCTTC. Complete variable domain (other parts from reference TRBV7-3 and TRBJ1-2): GAGVSQTPSNKVTEKGKYVELRCDPISGHTALYWYRQSLGQGPEFLIYFQGTGAADDSGLPNDRFFAVRPEGSVSTLKIQRTERGDSAVYLCASSLSEDHGYTFGSGTRLTVV.

CDR3 loop: CASSTGRISNQPQHF. The CDR3 DNA is TGTGCCAGCAGTACTGGGAGAATTAGCAATCAGCCCCAGCATTTT. The V call is TRBV6-5, the J call TRBJ1-5, with D hard to call. This CDR3 is built from 15 residues. Trimming left V 5 bases short and J 0 bases short, with 11 bases between. Germline CDR1 MNHEY, CDR2 SVGAGI.

The chain combines TRBV5-4 with TRBJ1-1; 8 positions match TRBD1. V lost 3 bases to trimming and J lost 1 base; unmatched junction nucleotides: 2. CDR1 is SGHNT and CDR2 is YYREEE in the germline V gene (reference sequence). This CDR3 region has 14 residues. DNA of the CDR3: TGTGCCAGCAGCTACAGGGGGGCGAACACTGAAGCTTTCTTT. This codes for CASSYRGANTEAFF.

This chain connects TRBV27 to TRBJ1-5; no firm D call. Trimming removed 4 bases from V and 0 bases from J, with 10 bases in between. This CDR3 contains 15 residues. Germline V gene data show CDR1 as MNHEY and CDR2 as SMNVEV (reference sequence). CDR3 sequence: CASSSSLYSNQPQHF. CDR3 sequence (DNA): TGTGCCAGCAGTTCCTCACTTTATAGCAATCAGCCCCAGCATTTT.

The table lists this clone with many counts. The V call is TRBV5-4, the J call TRBJ2-7; TRBD1 matches 8 bases. J lost 2 bases, V lost 2 bases, and 3 bases had no gene match. CDR3 length: 14 amino acids. CDR1 and CDR2 (germline): SGHNT, YYREEE (reference sequence). The CDR3 is CASSLTQGAYEQYF. For the CDR3, the DNA is TGTGCCAGCAGCTTAACACAGGGGGCCTACGAGCAGTACTTC.

The V gene is TRBV15, the J gene TRBJ1-2; D call uncertain. The CDR3 has 14 residues. The ends were cut back, 0 bases at V and 8 bases at J, with 13 bases in the middle. CDR1 is LNHNV and CDR2 is YYDKDF in the germline V gene (reference sequence). The CDR3 here is CATSRDTQQTGYTF. The CDR3 bases are TGTGCCACCAGCAGAGATACACAGCAGACGGGCTACACCTTC.

The rearrangement uses TRBV4-2 and TRBJ2-7; 7 nucleotides agree with TRBD2. Germline assignment: CDR1 LGHNA and CDR2 YNFKEQ. The CDR3 has 16 amino acids. V dropped 4 bases and J dropped 3; count of bases not matched to a gene: 12. The CDR3 loop reads CASSRIGTTNHYEQYF. In DNA, the CDR3 is TGTGCCAGCAGCCGGATCGGGACTACCAATCACTACGAGCAGTACTTC.